This TCR beta chain came from a study of blood T cell repertoires in COVID-19. CDR1 and CDR2 (germline): SGHVS, FQNEAQ. The ends were cut back, 1 base at V and 0 bases at J, with 15 bases in the middle. The length of the CDR3 is 17 residues. A single count supports this clone. Measured with immunoSEQ multiplex PCR; TCRdb has only the in-frame clones, and not every one. Of 150,000 to 200,000 clones listed, about 80% are singletons. Grouping used clinical history reported by participants in a survey and questionnaire. The gene calls are TRBV7-8 and TRBJ1-1, with D tentatively TRBD1 (6 bases). Input material: PBMCs or T cells enriched from blood (not recorded which). The TCR was taken from a man in his forties or fifties who had recovered from COVID-19. The CDR3 DNA sequence: TGTGCCAGCAGCTTAGAGGCAGGGGAAATTATGAACACTGAAGCTTTCTTT. Its translation is CASSLEAGEIMNTEAFF.